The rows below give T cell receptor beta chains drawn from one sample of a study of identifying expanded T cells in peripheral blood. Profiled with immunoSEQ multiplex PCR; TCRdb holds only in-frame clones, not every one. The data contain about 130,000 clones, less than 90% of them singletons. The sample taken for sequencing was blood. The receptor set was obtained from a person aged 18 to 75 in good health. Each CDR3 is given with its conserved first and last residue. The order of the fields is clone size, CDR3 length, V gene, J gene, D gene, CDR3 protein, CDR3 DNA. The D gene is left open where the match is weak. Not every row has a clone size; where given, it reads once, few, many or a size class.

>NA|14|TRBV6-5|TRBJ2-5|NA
CASSYGSGRQTQYF
TGTGCCAGCAGTTATGGTTCAGGTCGGCAGACCCAGTACTTC
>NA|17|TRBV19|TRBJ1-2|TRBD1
CASSSTTGWTGDYGYTF
TGTGCCAGTAGTTCAACCACGGGATGGACAGGGGACTATGGCTACACCTTC
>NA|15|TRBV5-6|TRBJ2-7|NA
CASSRPGHLSYEQYF
TGTGCCAGCAGCCGGCCGGGACACTTATCCTACGAGCAGTACTTC
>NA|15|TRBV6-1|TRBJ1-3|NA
CASTSQRDAGNTIYF
TGTGCCAGCACCTCTCAACGGGATGCTGGAAACACCATATATTTT
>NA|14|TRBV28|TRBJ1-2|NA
CASRRTASFFGYTF
TGTGCCAGCAGAAGGACTGCCTCCTTCTTTGGCTACACCTTC
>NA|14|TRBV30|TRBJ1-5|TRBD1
CAWSAGGPGQPQHF
TGTGCCTGGAGTGCAGGGGGCCCGGGACAGCCCCAGCATTTT
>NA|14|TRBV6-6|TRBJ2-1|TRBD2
CASSPPLASNEQFF
TGTGCCAGCAGTCCTCCACTAGCGAGCAATGAGCAGTTCTTC
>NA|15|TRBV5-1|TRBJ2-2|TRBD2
CASSSLAVNTGELFF
TGCGCCAGCAGCTCCCTAGCGGTGAACACCGGGGAGCTGTTTTTT
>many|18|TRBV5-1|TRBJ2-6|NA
CASSLGGGIGSGANVLTF
TGCGCCAGCAGCTTGGGTGGCGGGATCGGCTCTGGGGCCAACGTCCTGACTTTC
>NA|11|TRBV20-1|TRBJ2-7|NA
CSGLRGYEQYF
TGCAGTGGGCTTCGGGGGTACGAGCAGTACTTC
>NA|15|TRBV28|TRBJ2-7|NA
CASSLGTLTSYEQYF
TGTGCCAGCAGTTTAGGGACCCTTACAAGCTACGAGCAGTACTTC
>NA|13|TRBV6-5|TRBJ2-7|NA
CASRFFPGHEQYF
TGTGCCAGCAGATTCTTTCCAGGCCACGAGCAGTACTTC
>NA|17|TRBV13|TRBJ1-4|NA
CASSFSVSGQHNEKLFF
TGTGCCAGCAGCTTTTCGGTGAGCGGACAACATAATGAAAAACTGTTTTTT
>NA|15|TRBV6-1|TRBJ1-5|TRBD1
CASSLTGGAGQPQHF
TGTGCCAGCAGTCTCACAGGGGGCGCAGGGCAGCCCCAGCATTTT
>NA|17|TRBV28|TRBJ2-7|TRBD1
CASSSESGQGIFYEQYF
TGTGCCAGCAGTTCTGAATCTGGACAGGGAATTTTCTACGAGCAGTACTTC
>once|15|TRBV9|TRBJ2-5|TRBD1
CASSGVGDRGETQYF
TGTGCCAGCAGCGGAGTGGGAGACAGGGGGGAGACCCAGTACTTC
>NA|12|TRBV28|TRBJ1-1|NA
CASSNREWLAFF
TGTGCCAGCAGTAACAGGGAATGGTTAGCTTTCTTT
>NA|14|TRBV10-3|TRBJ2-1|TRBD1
CAISQGQGADEQFF
TGTGCCATCAGCCAGGGACAGGGGGCCGATGAGCAGTTCTTC
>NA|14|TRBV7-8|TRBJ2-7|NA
CASSLSPNVHEQYF
TGTGCCAGCAGCTTATCCCCGAACGTCCACGAGCAGTACTTC
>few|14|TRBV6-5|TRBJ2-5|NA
CASSITETRETQYF
TGTGCCAGCAGTATTACCGAGACTAGAGAGACCCAGTACTTC
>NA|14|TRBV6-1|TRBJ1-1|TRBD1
CASRPPRDRGEAFF
TGTGCCAGCAGACCCCCCCGGGACAGGGGTGAAGCTTTCTTT
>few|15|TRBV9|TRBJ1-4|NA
CASSGRAGINEKLFF
TGTGCCAGCAGCGGACGGGCAGGAATTAATGAAAAACTGTTTTTT
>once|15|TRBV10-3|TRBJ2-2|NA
CAISESIPSSGELFF
TGTGCCATCAGTGAGTCGATTCCGTCTAGCGGGGAGCTGTTTTTT
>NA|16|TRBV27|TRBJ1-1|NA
CASSDGGKYMNTEAFF
TGTGCCAGCAGTGACGGGGGGAAATACATGAACACTGAAGCTTTCTTT
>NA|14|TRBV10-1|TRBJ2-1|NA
CASSETQLLNEQFF
TGCGCCAGCAGTGAGACCCAATTACTCAATGAGCAGTTCTTC
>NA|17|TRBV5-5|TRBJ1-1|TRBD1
CASSPVPGQIRNTEAFF
TGTGCCAGCAGCCCTGTCCCGGGACAGATACGGAACACTGAAGCTTTCTTT
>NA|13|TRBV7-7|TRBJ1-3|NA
CASSETMQNTIYF
TGTGCCAGCAGCGAAACAATGCAAAACACCATATATTTT
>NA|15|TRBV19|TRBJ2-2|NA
CAISSVVRPGGELFF
TGTGCCATTAGTAGCGTCGTGAGGCCTGGCGGGGAGCTGTTTTTT
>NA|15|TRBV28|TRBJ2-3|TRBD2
CASSLTGGGTDTQYF
TGTGCCAGCAGTCTAACCGGGGGGGGCACAGATACGCAGTATTTT
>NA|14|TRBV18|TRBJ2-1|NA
CASSPSIASNEQFF
TGTGCCAGCTCACCATCCATTGCTAGCAATGAGCAGTTCTTC
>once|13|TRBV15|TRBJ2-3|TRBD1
CATSRGTGTGCYF
TGTGCCACCAGCAGAGGAACCGGGACAGGTTGTTATTTT
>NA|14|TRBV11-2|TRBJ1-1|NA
CASSFRGVSVEAFF
TGTGCCAGCAGCTTCAGAGGGGTCTCTGTGGAAGCTTTCTTT
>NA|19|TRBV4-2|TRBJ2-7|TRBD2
CASSREAGTSPLLKYEQYF
TGTGCCAGCAGCCGTGAGGCCGGGACTAGCCCTCTTCTCAAGTACGAGCAGTACTTC
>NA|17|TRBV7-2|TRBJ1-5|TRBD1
CASSPSPGTGLNQPQHF
TGTGCCAGCAGCCCTTCCCCCGGGACAGGGTTAAATCAGCCCCAGCATTTT
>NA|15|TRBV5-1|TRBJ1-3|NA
CVSSPGPSSGNTIYF
TGCGTCAGCAGCCCGGGACCGTCCTCTGGAAACACCATATATTTT
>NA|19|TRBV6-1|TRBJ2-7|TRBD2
CASSDFPPRTSRPSYEQYF
TGTGCCAGCAGTGATTTCCCCCCCCGGACTAGCCGGCCTTCCTACGAGCAGTACTTC
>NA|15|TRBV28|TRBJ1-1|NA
CASTLWGGGNTEAFF
TGTGCCAGCACTCTCTGGGGGGGAGGGAACACTGAAGCTTTCTTT
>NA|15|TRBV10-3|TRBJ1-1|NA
CAISDGTQSGTEAFF
TGTGCCATCAGTGACGGGACACAATCGGGCACTGAAGCTTTCTTT
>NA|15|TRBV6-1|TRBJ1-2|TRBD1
CASSEVGTGAYGYTF
TGTGCCAGCAGTGAAGTGGGTACAGGGGCCTATGGCTACACCTTC
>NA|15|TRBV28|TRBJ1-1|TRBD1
CASRPGGTGDTEAFF
TGTGCCAGCAGACCAGGCGGGACAGGGGACACTGAAGCTTTCTTT
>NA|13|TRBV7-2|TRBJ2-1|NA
CASRPGTLNEQFF
TGTGCCAGCAGACCCGGGACTTTGAATGAGCAGTTCTTC
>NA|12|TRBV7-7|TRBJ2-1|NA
CASSSGRNEQFF
TGTGCCAGCAGCTCGGGCCGAAATGAGCAGTTCTTC
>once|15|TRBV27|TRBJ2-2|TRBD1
CASSFGQGNTGELFF
TGTGCCAGCAGTTTTGGACAGGGGAACACCGGGGAGCTGTTTTTT
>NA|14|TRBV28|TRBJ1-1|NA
CASSPGTANTEAFF
TGTGCCAGCAGTCCCGGGACGGCTAACACTGAAGCTTTCTTT
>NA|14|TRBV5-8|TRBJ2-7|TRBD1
CASSLDRERYEQYF
TGTGCCAGCAGCCTCGACAGGGAACGATACGAGCAGTACTTC
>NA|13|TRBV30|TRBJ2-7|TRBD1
CAWSRDRYYEQYF
TGTGCCTGGAGTCGGGACAGATACTACGAGCAGTACTTC
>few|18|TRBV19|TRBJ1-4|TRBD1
CASSMSSRTGGSDEKLFF
TGTGCCAGTAGTATGAGTAGTAGGACAGGGGGTTCGGATGAAAAACTGTTTTTT
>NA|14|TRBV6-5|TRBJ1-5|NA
CASSYGAANQPQHF
TGTGCCAGCAGTTACGGCGCGGCTAATCAGCCCCAGCATTTT
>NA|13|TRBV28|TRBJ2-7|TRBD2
CASDTSGSREQYF
TGTGCCAGCGACACTAGCGGGAGCCGAGAGCAGTACTTC
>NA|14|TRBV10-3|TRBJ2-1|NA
CAISTQSSYNEQFF
TGTGCCATCAGTACCCAGAGCTCCTACAATGAGCAGTTCTTC
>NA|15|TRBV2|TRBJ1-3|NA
CASNRQKLSGNTIYF
TGTGCCAGCAACCGACAGAAACTTTCTGGAAACACCATATATTTT
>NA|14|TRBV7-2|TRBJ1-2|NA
CASSLTSENYGYTF
TGTGCCAGCAGCTTAACCTCGGAAAACTATGGCTACACCTTC
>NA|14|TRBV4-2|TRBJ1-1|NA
CASSQVSRDSEAFF
TGTGCCAGCAGCCAAGTTTCCAGGGACTCCGAGGCTTTCTTT
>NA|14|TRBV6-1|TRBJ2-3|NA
CASSESGGPDTQYF
TGTGCCAGCAGCGAGAGCGGCGGCCCAGATACGCAGTATTTT
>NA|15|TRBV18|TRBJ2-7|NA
CASSPPGHGTYEQYF
TGTGCCAGCTCACCCCCGGGACATGGAACCTACGAGCAGTACTTC
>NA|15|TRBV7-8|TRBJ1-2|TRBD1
CASSLAGTGYYGYTF
TGTGCCAGCAGCTTAGCCGGGACAGGGTACTATGGCTACACCTTC
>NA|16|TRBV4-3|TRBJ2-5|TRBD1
CASSQDTRGPKETQYF
TGCGCCAGCAGCCAAGATACCAGGGGGCCCAAAGAGACCCAGTACTTC
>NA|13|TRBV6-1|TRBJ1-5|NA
CASTPDRHQPQHF
TGTGCCAGCACCCCCGATCGGCATCAGCCCCAGCATTTT
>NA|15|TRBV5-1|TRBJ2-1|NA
CASSLGSGSYNEQFF
TGCGCCAGCAGCCTGGGAAGTGGGAGTTACAATGAGCAGTTCTTC
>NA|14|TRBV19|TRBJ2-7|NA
CASSIGDSTYEQYF
TGTGCCAGTAGTATTGGAGACAGCACCTACGAGCAGTACTTC